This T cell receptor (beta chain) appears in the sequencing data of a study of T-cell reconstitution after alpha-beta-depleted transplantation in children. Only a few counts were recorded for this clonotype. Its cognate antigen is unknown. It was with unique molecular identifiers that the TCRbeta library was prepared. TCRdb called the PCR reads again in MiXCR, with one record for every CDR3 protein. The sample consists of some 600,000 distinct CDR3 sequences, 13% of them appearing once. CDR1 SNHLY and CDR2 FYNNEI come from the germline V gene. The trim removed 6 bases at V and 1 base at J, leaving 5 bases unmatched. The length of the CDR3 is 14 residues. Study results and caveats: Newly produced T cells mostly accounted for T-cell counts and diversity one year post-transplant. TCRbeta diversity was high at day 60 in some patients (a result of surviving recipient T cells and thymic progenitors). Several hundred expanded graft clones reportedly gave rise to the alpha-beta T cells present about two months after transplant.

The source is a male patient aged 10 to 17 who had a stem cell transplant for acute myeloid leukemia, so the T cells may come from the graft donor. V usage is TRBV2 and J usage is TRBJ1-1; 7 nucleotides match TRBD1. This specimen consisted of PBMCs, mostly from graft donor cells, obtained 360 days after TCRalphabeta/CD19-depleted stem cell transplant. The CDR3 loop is CASSDRARNTEAFF. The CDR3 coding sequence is TGTGCCAGCAGCGACAGGGCTCGGAACACTGAAGCTTTCTTT.